The T cell receptor beta chain under discussion was sequenced for a study of blood T cells in healthy people across ages. Concerning this clonotype itself: The antigen remains unidentified.

After removal of 0 bases from V and 3 bases from J, the junction contained 14 bases not matched to a gene. Germline V gene lookup returns CDR1 MNHEY and CDR2 SVGEGT. The CDR3 runs 19 residues. Primed by a sample-barcoded 5' primer and a J-beta primer mix, a second PCR proceeded for 7 to 11 cycles. One entry per CDR3 protein, called by TCRdb with MiXCR from the 5' RACE reads. The table lists hundreds of thousands of distinct CDR3 sequences, more than 40% of them singletons. Study-level points and caveats: Roughly linearly, TCR beta diversity per million T cells fell as age increased.

Per sample, extraction of total RNA gave at least 5.5 micrograms in every case. The TCR originated in a man in his 60s in good health. Sequenced input: blood. V gene TRBV6-2 or TRBV6-3 combines with J gene TRBJ1-5; 7 nucleotides line up with TRBD1. The CDR3 DNA reads as TGTGCCAGCAGTTACTCGGAAAAGTACGGGACAGCAATCAATCAGCCCCAGCATTTT. Amino acid sequence: CASSYSEKYGTAINQPQHF.